This TCR beta chain was identified during a study of T cell responses to AZD1222 COVID-19 vaccine (dated by TCRdb to about 2021). About the full investigation: A total of about 240 trial participants underwent TCR sequencing, of whom about 210 received two doses of AZD1222 and roughly 25 received two doses of the MenACWY control vaccine. Trial participants were enrolled by age into 18-55, 56-69 and 70-plus year subgroups, with about 150, 28 and 57 TCR-sequenced participants respectively. What the authors observed across the whole study: After two AZD1222 doses, spike-specific TCR breadth and depth were significantly higher than at day 0 and than in MenACWY recipients. Conclusions about previously exposed vaccinees are limited because only five to seven AZD1222 recipients were SARS-CoV-2 seropositive at baseline. In the small 56-69-year group, the increase in depth fell short of significance, most likely because of low power. The whole spike protein was spanned by vaccine-associated CD4 TCRs, and dominant responses were seen in regions 160-218 and 743-854. Participants were mostly white British and included more females than males, and it was suggested by the authors that clonal diversity may have been underestimated. Reportedly, close to half of the unique spike-specific TCRs recognized epitopes lying outside the regions that are mutated in the B.1.351 and B.1.1.7 variants. No day 14 peak-response samples were available, so repertoires were characterized only after the peak T cell response.

Ends trimmed: V by 6 bases, J by 6 bases; bases unmatched to a gene: 7. CDR1 and CDR2 are drawn from the germline V gene: SNHLY, FYNNEI. The CDR3, from cysteine to phenylalanine, totals 16 residues. Kept here is only the CDR3 DNA, which spans 48 bases and is read in frame from base 1. The label giving this sample's time point can be read as: about 28 days (+/-7) after the second vaccine dose. AZD1222 recipients whose second dose came at about 4 weeks and those whose second dose came at about 12 weeks were combined into one group, since spike-specific TCR depth and breadth did not differ between the two schedules. Vaccinee samples came from UK trials COV001 and COV002, including a single-blind randomized controlled phase 2/3 trial of AZD1222 (ChAdOx1 nCoV-19) in healthy adults. Trial participant PBMC samples were collected at day 0 and day 28 after the second dose for TCRbeta chain sequencing. Concerning this clone: Its antigen is still unknown. It has no much larger one-base neighbor in the sample; base qualities were not kept.

The CDR3 regions of human TCRbeta chains were analyzed by immunosequencing. As for the authors' bioinformatics: Repertoire TCRs were matched against a reference library of SARS-CoV-2-specific TCRs generated with the MIRA antigen-specificity platform. Breadth was defined as the fraction of unique TCRs that were SARS-CoV-2-associated, and depth was defined as the fraction of total T cells that were SARS-CoV-2-associated. Using the MIRA data, every spike-specific TCR was mapped to the spike region that the TCR reacted to and assigned to either a CD4 or a CD8 class. Log10-transformed breadth and depth values were compared by one-way ANOVA with Sidak's multiple comparisons tests. Held by TCRdb, this immuneACCESS table contains in-frame sequences only and omits some clones. Under half of the omission traces to an unresolved V gene where checked; the cause of the rest is unknown. V, J and clone size reflect that table, while D and trimming were determined from the DNA. This sample comprises 150,000 to 200,000 clones, roughly 94% of them detected only once. The ten largest make up under 6% of the sample.

Recombination joined TRBV2 with TRBJ2-1; the junction holds 14 bases that match TRBD2. The material sequenced was peripheral blood, taken 28 days after the second AZD1222 dose. This receptor was taken from an adult who received the AZD1222 COVID-19 vaccine. The CDR3 in this case is CASRARLAGGGNEQFF. The sequenced DNA: TGTGCCAGCAGGGCGCGACTAGCGGGAGGGGGCAATGAGCAGTTCTTC.